The T cell receptor (beta chain) described here comes from a study of blood T cell repertoires in COVID-19. Clones were sequenced by immunoSEQ multiplex PCR, and TCRdb holds only the in-frame ones, with some missing. The sample has about 160,000 clones; roughly nine tenths are singletons. This clonotype was sampled from a man in his 60s with acute or convalescent COVID-19. Sample: peripheral blood.

CDR3 in amino acids: CASRQGQLYGYTF. The CDR3 DNA reads as TGTGCCAGCAGGCAAGGACAGCTCTATGGCTACACCTTC. The chain couples TRBV6-5 to TRBJ1-2; tentatively, D is TRBD1 (6 bases). V dropped 6 bases and J dropped 4 bases, with 12 bases sitting between them. The CDR3 loop spans 13 amino acids. Germline loops: CDR1 MNHEY, CDR2 SVGAGI.